This T cell receptor beta chain was retrieved from a study of breast tumors, draining lymph nodes, adjacent tissues. The sample holds one count of this clonotype. No antigen is known for it. The study's findings and limits: Tumor repertoires ranked between lymph nodes and nontumor tissue in diversity, with V and J gene preferences. Luminal-like breast cancer showed significantly greater tumor-nontumor repertoire similarity than basal-like breast cancer did.

TCRdb re-derived calls from the multiplex PCR reads in MiXCR, one entry per CDR3 protein. The data hold hundreds of thousands of distinct CDR3 sequences, with 32% observed a single time. The germline V gene encodes CDR1 MGHDK and CDR2 SYGVNS. V lost 6 bases to trimming and J lost 0 bases; unmatched junction nucleotides: 13. The CDR3 consists of 18 residues. Axillary draining lymph nodes of breast cancer patients supplied the node samples. V gene TRBV25-1 combines with J gene TRBJ2-1; TRBD1 matches 8 bases. This receptor was obtained from a female donor with breast cancer. Some clones in this sample may be carry-over from other donors' samples. The sample comprised axillary lymph node tissue. Written as DNA, the CDR3 is TGTGCCAGCAGACGGGACGGTCAGGGGGCTTGCTCCTACAATGAGCAGTTCTTC. It yields the protein CASRRDGQGACSYNEQFF.